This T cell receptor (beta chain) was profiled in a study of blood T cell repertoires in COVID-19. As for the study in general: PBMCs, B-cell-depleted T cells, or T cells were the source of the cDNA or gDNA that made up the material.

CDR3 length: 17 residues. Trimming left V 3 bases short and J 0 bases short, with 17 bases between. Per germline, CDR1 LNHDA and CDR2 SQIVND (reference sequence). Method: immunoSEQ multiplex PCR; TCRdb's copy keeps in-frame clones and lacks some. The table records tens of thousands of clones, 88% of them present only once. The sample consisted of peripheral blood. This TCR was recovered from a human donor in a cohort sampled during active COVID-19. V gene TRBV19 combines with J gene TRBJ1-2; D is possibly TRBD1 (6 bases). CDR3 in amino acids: CASSMALGGEPNYGYTF. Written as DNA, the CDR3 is TGTGCCAGTAGTATGGCGCTAGGGGGGGAACCTAACTATGGCTACACCTTC.